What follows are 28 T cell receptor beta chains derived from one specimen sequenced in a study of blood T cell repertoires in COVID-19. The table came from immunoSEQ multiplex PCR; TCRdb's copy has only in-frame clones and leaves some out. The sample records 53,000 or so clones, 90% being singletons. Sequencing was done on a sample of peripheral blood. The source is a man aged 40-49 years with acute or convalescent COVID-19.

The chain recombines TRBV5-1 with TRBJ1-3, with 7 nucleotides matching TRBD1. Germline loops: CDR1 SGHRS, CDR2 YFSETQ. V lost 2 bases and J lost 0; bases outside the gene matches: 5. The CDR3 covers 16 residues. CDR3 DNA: TGCGCCAGCAGCTTAGAGGGGGCTATCTCTGGAAACACCATATATTTT. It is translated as CASSLEGAISGNTIYF.

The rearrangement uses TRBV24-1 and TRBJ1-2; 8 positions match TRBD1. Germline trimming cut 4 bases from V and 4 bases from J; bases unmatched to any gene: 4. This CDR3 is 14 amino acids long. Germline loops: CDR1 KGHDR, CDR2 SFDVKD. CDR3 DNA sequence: TGTGCCACCAGTGAGTCGGACAGGGTCTATGGCTACACCTTC. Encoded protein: CATSESDRVYGYTF.

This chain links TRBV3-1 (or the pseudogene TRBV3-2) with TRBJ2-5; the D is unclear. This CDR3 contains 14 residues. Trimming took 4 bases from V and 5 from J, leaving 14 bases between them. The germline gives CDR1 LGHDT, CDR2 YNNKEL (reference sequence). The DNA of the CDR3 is TGTGCCAGCAGCCCCGCGCTAGGTTTGGAGACCCAGTACTTC. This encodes CASSPALGLETQYF.

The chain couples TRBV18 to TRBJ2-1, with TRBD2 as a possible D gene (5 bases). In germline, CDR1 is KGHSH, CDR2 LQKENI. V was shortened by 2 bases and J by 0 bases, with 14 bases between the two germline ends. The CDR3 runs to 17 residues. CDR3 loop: CASSPEGSSYSYNEQFF. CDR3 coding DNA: TGTGCCAGCTCACCAGAAGGGAGTTCCTACTCCTACAATGAGCAGTTCTTC.

CDR3 protein: CASSPRGSPEAFF. CDR3 DNA sequence: TGTGCCAGCTCACCAAGGGGATCGCCTGAAGCTTTCTTT. The gene calls are TRBV18 and TRBJ1-1; maybe TRBD1 (5 bases). Trimming stripped 2 bases from V and 6 bases from J, with 10 bases between. Germline CDR1 and CDR2: KGHSH and LQKENI. This CDR3 comprises 13 residues.

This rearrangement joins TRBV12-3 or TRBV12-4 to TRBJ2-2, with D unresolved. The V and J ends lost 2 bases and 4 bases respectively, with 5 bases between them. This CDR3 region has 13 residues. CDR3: CASSLRRTGELFF. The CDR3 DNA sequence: TGTGCCAGCAGTTTACGTCGCACCGGGGAGCTGTTTTTT.

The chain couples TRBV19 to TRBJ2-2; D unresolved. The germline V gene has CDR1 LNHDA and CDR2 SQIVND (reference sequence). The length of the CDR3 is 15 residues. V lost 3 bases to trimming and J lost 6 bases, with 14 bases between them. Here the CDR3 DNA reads TGTGCCAGTAGTATCGTCGCGCGGTTAGCCGGGGAGCTGTTTTTT. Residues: CASSIVARLAGELFF. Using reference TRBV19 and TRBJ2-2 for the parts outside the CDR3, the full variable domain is DGGITQSPKYLFRKEGQNVTLSCEQNLNHDAMYWYRQDPGQGLRLIYYSQIVNDFQKGDIAEGYSVSREKKESFPLTVTSAQKNPTAFYLCASSIVARLAGELFFGEGSRLTVL.

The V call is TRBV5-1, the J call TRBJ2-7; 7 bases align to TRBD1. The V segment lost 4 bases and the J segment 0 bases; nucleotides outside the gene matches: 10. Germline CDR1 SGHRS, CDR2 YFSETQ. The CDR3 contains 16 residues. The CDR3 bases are TGCGCCAGCAGCCATACCGGGACAGACAGCTCCTACGAGCAGTACTTC. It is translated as CASSHTGTDSSYEQYF.

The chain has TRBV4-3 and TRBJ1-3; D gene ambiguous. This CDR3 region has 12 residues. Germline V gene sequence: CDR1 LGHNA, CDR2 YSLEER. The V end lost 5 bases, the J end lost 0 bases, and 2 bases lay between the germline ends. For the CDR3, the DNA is TGCGCCAGCAGCTACTCTGGAAACACCATATATTTT. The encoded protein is CASSYSGNTIYF.

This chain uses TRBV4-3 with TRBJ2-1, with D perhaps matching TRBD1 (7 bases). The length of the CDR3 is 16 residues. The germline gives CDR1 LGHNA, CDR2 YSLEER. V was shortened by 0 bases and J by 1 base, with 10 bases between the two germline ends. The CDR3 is CASSQDQGGSYNEQFF. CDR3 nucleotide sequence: TGCGCCAGCAGCCAAGATCAGGGGGGTTCCTACAATGAGCAGTTCTTC.

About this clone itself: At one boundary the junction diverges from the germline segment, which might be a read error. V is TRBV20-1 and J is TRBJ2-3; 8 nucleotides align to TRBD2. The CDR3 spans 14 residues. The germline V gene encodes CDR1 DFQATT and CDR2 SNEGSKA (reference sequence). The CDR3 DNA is TGCAGTGCTAGTTCGGTAGCGGGACCAGATACGCGGTATTTT. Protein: CSASSVAGPDTRYF.

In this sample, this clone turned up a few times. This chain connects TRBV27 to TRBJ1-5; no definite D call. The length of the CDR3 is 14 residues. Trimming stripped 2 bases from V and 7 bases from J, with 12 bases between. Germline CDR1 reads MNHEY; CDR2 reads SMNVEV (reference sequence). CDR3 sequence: CASSLDSVAQPQHF. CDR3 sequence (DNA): TGTGCCAGCAGTTTAGATAGCGTCGCCCAGCCCCAGCATTTT.

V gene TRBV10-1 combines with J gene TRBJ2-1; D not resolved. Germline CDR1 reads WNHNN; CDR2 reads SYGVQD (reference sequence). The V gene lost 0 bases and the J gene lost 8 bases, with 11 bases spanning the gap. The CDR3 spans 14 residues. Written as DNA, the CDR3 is TGCGCCAGCAGTGAGTCCGCTAGTTTTGATGAGCAGTTCTTC. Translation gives CASSESASFDEQFF.

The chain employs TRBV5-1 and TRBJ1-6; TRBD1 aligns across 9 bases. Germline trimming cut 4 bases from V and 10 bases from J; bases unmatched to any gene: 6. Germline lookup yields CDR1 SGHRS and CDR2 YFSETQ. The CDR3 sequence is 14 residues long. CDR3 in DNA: TGCGCCAGCAGCCTCGGGACAGGGTCATCACCCCTCCACTTT. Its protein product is CASSLGTGSSPLHF.

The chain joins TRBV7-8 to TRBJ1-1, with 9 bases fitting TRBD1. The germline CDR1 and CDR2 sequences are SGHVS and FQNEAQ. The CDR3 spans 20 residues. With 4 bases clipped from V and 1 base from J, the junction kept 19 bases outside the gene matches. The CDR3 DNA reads TGTGCCAGCAGCTCCGTTTTACTTCCGGGACAGGGAAGGAGGAACACTGAAGCTTTCTTT. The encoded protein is CASSSVLLPGQGRRNTEAFF.

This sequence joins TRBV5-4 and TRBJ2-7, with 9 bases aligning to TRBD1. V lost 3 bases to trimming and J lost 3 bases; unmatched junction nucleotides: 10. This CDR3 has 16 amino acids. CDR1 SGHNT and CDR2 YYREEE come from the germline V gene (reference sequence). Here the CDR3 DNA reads TGTGCCAGCAGCTCACCCGCCGGGACAGGGAACTACGAGCAGTACTTC. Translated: CASSSPAGTGNYEQYF.

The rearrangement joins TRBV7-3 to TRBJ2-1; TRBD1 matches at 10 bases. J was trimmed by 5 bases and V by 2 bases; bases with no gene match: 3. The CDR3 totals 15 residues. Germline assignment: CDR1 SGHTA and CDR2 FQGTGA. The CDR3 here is CASSLGDRGDNEQFF. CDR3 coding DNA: TGTGCCAGCAGCTTAGGGGACAGGGGAGACAATGAGCAGTTCTTC.

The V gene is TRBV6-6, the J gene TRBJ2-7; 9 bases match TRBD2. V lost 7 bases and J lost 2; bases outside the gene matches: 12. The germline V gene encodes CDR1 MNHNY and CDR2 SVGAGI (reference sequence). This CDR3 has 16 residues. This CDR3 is CASTKIGTSNPYEQYF. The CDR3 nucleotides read TGTGCCAGCACCAAGATAGGGACTAGCAACCCCTACGAGCAGTACTTC.

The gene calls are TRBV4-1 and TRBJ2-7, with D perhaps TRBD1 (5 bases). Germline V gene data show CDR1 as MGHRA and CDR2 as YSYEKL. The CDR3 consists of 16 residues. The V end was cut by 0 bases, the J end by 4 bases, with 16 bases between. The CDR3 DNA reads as TGCGCCAGCAGCCAAGATAGGGGCATAGTCCATTACGAGCAGTACTTC. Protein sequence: CASSQDRGIVHYEQYF.

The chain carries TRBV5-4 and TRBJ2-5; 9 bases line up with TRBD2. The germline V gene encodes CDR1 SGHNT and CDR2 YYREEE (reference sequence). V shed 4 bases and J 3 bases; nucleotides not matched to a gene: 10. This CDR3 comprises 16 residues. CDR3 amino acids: CASSEETLAGKETQYF. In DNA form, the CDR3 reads TGTGCCAGCAGCGAAGAGACTCTAGCGGGAAAAGAGACCCAGTACTTC.

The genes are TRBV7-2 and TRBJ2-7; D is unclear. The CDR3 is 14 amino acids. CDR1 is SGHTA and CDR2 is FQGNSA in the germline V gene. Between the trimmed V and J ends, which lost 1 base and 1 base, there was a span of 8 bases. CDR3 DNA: TGTGCCAGCAGCTTAGTAGTGAGTTCCTACGAGCAGTACTTC. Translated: CASSLVVSSYEQYF.

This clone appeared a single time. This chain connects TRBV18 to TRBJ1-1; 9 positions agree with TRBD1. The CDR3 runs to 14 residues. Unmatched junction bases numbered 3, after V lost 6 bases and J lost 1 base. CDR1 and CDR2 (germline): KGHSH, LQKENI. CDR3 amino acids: CASSLGQGNTEAFF. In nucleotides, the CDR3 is TGTGCCAGCTCGTTGGGACAGGGGAACACTGAAGCTTTCTTT.

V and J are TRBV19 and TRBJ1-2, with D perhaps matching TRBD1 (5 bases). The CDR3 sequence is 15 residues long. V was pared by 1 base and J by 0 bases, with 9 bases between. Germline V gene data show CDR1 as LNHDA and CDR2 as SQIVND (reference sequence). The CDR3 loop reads CASSIGTGTNYGYTF. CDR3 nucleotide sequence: TGTGCCAGTAGTATAGGAACAGGTACTAACTATGGCTACACCTTC.

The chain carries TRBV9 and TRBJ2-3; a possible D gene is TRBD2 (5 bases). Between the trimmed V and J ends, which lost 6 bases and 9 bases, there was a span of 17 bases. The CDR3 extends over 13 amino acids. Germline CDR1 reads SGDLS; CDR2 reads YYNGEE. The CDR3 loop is CASMRSGLGTQYF. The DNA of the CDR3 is TGTGCCAGCATGCGAAGCGGTCTGGGGACGCAGTATTTT.

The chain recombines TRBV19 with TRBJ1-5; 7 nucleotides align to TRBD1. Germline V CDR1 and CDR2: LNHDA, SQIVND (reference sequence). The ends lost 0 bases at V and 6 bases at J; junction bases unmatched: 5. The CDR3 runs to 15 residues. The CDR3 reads CASSIDSGTAQPQHF. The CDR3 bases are TGTGCCAGTAGTATAGATTCTGGGACAGCTCAGCCCCAGCATTTT. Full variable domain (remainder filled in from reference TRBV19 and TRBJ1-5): DGGITQSPKYLFRKEGQNVTLSCEQNLNHDAMYWYRQDPGQGLRLIYYSQIVNDFQKGDIAEGYSVSREKKESFPLTVTSAQKNPTAFYLCASSIDSGTAQPQHFGDGTRLSIL.

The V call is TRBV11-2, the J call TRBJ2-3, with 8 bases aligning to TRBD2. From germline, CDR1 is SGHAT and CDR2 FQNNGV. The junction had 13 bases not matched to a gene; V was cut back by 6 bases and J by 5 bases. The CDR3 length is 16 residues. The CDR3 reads CASSSGTSYVKDTQYF. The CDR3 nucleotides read TGTGCCAGCAGTTCCGGGACTAGTTATGTGAAAGATACGCAGTATTTT.

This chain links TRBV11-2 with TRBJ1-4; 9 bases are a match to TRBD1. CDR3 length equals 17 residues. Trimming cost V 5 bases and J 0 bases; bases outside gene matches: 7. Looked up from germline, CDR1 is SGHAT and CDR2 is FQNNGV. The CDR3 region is CASSPGQGLSTNEKLFF. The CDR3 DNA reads TGTGCCAGCAGCCCGGGACAGGGATTGTCAACTAATGAAAAACTGTTTTTT.

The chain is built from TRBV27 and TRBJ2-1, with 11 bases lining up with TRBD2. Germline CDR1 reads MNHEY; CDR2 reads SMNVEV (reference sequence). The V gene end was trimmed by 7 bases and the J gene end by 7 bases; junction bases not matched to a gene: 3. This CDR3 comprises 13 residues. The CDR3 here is CASTRLAGNEQFF. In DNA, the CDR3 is TGTGCCAGCACCCGACTAGCGGGGAATGAGCAGTTCTTC.